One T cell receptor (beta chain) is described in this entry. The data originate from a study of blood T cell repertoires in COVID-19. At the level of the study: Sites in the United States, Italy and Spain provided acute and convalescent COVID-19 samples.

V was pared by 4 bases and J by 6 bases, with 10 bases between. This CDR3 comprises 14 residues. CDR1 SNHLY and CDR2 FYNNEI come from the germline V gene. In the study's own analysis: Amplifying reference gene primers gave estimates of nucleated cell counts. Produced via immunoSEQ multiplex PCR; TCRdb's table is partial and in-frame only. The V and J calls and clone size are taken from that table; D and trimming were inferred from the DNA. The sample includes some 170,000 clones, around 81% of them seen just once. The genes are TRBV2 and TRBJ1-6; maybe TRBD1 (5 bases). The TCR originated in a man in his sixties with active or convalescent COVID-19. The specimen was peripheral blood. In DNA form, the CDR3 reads TGTGCCAGCAGTGGTTTGACAGCTAATTCACCCCTCCACTTT. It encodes CASSGLTANSPLHF.